Each of the 31 T cell receptor beta chains below was sequenced from the same sample in a study of PD-1 blockade in classical Hodgkin lymphoma (dated by TCRdb to about 2020). Library preparation employed the immunoSEQ multiplex PCR assay. TCRdb mirrors the immuneACCESS table, restricted to in-frame sequences. Some clones are absent from its copies; in checked studies, under half trace to an unresolved V gene, and the reason for the others is unknown. In all, the sample holds 25,000 to 30,000 clones, and approximately 90% of those were seen once. The ten biggest clones cover about 4% of the sample. The time point label here, explained by the study, means: newly diagnosed, previously untreated cHL patient sample. The sequencing sample was made of peripheral blood mononuclear cells (PBMCs). The receptor set was obtained from a human donor with classical Hodgkin lymphoma.

The chain links TRBV7-2 to TRBJ2-5; D unresolved. This CDR3 spans 13 amino acids. V lost 5 bases and J 4 bases, leaving 11 bases between the germline ends. Germline lookup yields CDR1 SGHTA and CDR2 FQGNSA. The CDR3 reads CASSRGLRETQYF. The CDR3 region has the DNA TGTGCCAGCAGCCGTGGGCTGAGAGAGACCCAGTACTTC.

The CDR3 loop is CASSETDRGVTFF. CDR3 nucleotides: TGCGCCAGCAGTGAGACGGACAGGGGAGTGACTTTCTTT. The chain carries TRBV10-1 and TRBJ1-1, with TRBD1 identical over 9 bases. CDR3 length: 13 residues. Germline V CDR1 and CDR2: WNHNN, SYGVQD (reference sequence). The J segment lost 12 bases and the V segment lost 2 bases, leaving 7 bases of the junction unmatched.

The rearrangement links TRBV5-1 to TRBJ2-1; D is possibly TRBD1 (6 bases). Germline V gene lookup returns CDR1 SGHRS and CDR2 YFSETQ. Trimming took off 3 bases at V and 9 bases at J, with 16 bases between the two ends. The CDR3 consists of 14 residues. Written as DNA, the CDR3 is TGCGCCAGCAGCTCCCGACAGGTTCGGGCTGAGCAGTTCTTC. This translates into CASSSRQVRAEQFF.

The chain couples TRBV4-3 to TRBJ2-7, with TRBD2 matching over 8 bases. Germline lookup yields CDR1 LGHNA and CDR2 YSLEER. This CDR3 spans 17 amino acids. Trimming removed 3 bases from V and 0 bases from J; junction bases left unmatched: 10. The CDR3 protein is CASSQGLVRISSYEQYF. CDR3 sequence (DNA): TGCGCCAGCAGCCAGGGACTAGTAAGAATCAGCTCCTACGAGCAGTACTTC.

The rearrangement links TRBV18 to TRBJ2-3; 7 bases fit TRBD1. V lost 1 base to trimming and J lost 0 bases; unmatched junction nucleotides: 4. Germline values: CDR1 KGHSH, CDR2 LQKENI. This CDR3 spans 16 amino acids. CDR3 sequence reads: CASSPRDSRSTDTQYF. In nucleotides, the CDR3 is TGTGCCAGCTCACCACGGGACAGCAGAAGCACAGATACGCAGTATTTT.

The rearrangement joins TRBV19 to TRBJ1-1, with D tentatively TRBD1 (6 bases). The V gene lost 5 bases and the J gene lost 4 bases, with 14 bases spanning the gap. Germline values: CDR1 LNHDA, CDR2 SQIVND (reference sequence). This CDR3 is 14 amino acids long. The CDR3, as DNA: TGTGCCAGTAGTGTCCAGGGGTGGGGCACTGAAGCTTTCTTT. As protein: CASSVQGWGTEAFF.

The rearrangement joins TRBV5-6 to TRBJ2-7; the D is unclear. V was shortened by 1 base and J by 1 base, with 6 bases between the two germline ends. The CDR3 spans 13 residues. Looked up from germline, CDR1 is SGHDT and CDR2 is YYEEEE. The DNA of the CDR3 is TGTGCCAGCAGCTTGCTGGGGTCCTACGAGCAGTACTTC. This translates into CASSLLGSYEQYF.

The DNA of the CDR3 is TGTGCCAGCAGCCTCGGGCCAGAGAACACTGAAGCTTTCTTT. Encoded protein: CASSLGPENTEAFF. The gene calls are TRBV7-3 and TRBJ1-1; the D is unclear. Trimming stripped 5 bases from V and 1 base from J, with 11 bases between. Germline V gene data show CDR1 as SGHTA and CDR2 as FQGTGA. The CDR3 extends over 14 amino acids. Full variable domain (missing parts from reference TRBV7-3 and TRBJ1-1): GAGVSQTPSNKVTEKGKYVELRCDPISGHTALYWYRQSLGQGPEFLIYFQGTGAADDSGLPNDRFFAVRPEGSVSTLKIQRTERGDSAVYLCASSLGPENTEAFFGQGTRLTVV.

V gene TRBV7-2 combines with J gene TRBJ2-1, with D perhaps matching TRBD2 (7 bases). The CDR3 is made up of 15 amino acids. V was trimmed by 3 bases and J by 2 bases, leaving 11 bases between them. The germline V gene has CDR1 SGHTA and CDR2 FQGNSA. The CDR3 DNA sequence: TGTGCCAGCAGCTTGGGGGGGGCGACCTACAATGAGCAGTTCTTC. Translating it yields CASSLGGATYNEQFF.

V is TRBV9 and J is TRBJ2-2, with 12 bases fitting TRBD2. CDR1 and CDR2 (germline): SGDLS, YYNGEE. The J segment lost 2 bases and the V segment lost 3 bases, leaving 11 bases of the junction unmatched. The CDR3 runs 19 residues. The CDR3 region has the DNA TGTGCCAGCAGCGCCTCGACGACTAGCGGGAGACCCAACACCGGGGAGCTGTTTTTT. It yields the protein CASSASTTSGRPNTGELFF.

The chain carries TRBV5-4 and TRBJ2-1; 8 positions match TRBD2. This CDR3 is built from 15 residues. V lost 4 bases and J lost 8; bases outside the gene matches: 11. Germline loops: CDR1 SGHNT, CDR2 YYREEE (reference sequence). CDR3 nucleotide sequence: TGTGCCAGCAGCCCTAGACTAGCGAGGGATCATGAGCAGTTCTTC. Protein sequence: CASSPRLARDHEQFF.

The rearrangement joins TRBV28 to TRBJ1-2; D remains unclear. Trimming took off 3 bases at V and 2 bases at J, with 4 bases between the two ends. The CDR3 is 12 residues long. Germline-derived CDR1 and CDR2 are MDHEN and SYDVKM. The CDR3 is CASSFLNYGYTF. CDR3 sequence (DNA): TGTGCCAGCAGTTTCCTGAACTATGGCTACACCTTC.

J is TRBJ2-3 and V is TRBV4-3, with a tentative D call TRBD1 (6 bases). This CDR3 has 14 amino acids. Germline-derived CDR1 and CDR2 are LGHNA and YSLEER. The V gene lost 4 bases and the J gene lost 1 base, with 9 bases spanning the gap. The CDR3 region has the DNA TGCGCCAGCAGCCTATGGACAGGCACAGATACGCAGTATTTT. It encodes CASSLWTGTDTQYF.

CDR3 coding DNA: TGTGCCAGCAGTTCTTATGGGATCAGGAGGGGGGAGCAGTACTTC. Translated, it gives CASSSYGIRRGEQYF. This chain links TRBV28 with TRBJ2-7, with D tentatively TRBD1 or TRBD2 (6 bases each). Deletions cut 4 bases from V and 7 bases from J, with 20 bases between. The CDR3 spans 15 residues. Per the germline V gene, CDR1 is MDHEN and CDR2 is SYDVKM. The full variable domain, with the rest looked up from reference TRBV28 and TRBJ2-7, is DVKVTQSSRYLVKRTGEKVFLECVQDMDHENMFWYRQDPGLGLRLIYFSYDVKMKEKGDIPEGYSVSREKKERFSLILESASTNQTSMYLCASSSYGIRRGEQYFGPGTRLTVT.

The chain is built from TRBV21-1 and TRBJ1-2; whether TRBD1, the table's D call, matches the DNA was not checked. TRBV21-1 is labeled a pseudogene. This CDR3 is built from 16 residues. CDR3 in amino acids: CASSKVQGAGFSGYTF. CDR3 sequence (DNA): TGTGCCAGCAGCAAAGTCCAGGGGGCAGGGTTTTCTGGCTACACCTTC.

The V and J genes are TRBV7-2 and TRBJ1-5, with D perhaps matching TRBD1 (5 bases). The germline V and J ends were trimmed by 0 bases and 2 bases, with 17 bases remaining between them. Germline CDR1 is SGHTA and CDR2 is FQGNSA. CDR3 length: 18 amino acids. The CDR3 is CASSLAPVLQGGNQPQHF. The CDR3, as DNA: TGTGCCAGCAGCTTAGCGCCAGTTCTCCAGGGTGGCAATCAGCCCCAGCATTTT.

This clone occurred once. The rearrangement joins TRBV19 to TRBJ2-3, with 7 bases fitting TRBD1. This CDR3 is built from 16 residues. V was pared by 5 bases and J by 3 bases, with 11 bases of the junction left unmatched. Germline CDR1 LNHDA, CDR2 SQIVND (reference sequence). The CDR3 here is CASSYFETGSTDTQYF. CDR3 DNA sequence: TGTGCCAGTAGTTACTTTGAGACAGGGAGTACAGATACGCAGTATTTT.

The chain links TRBV2 to TRBJ1-2; D not certain. Germline V gene data show CDR1 as SNHLY and CDR2 as FYNNEI. The CDR3 loop spans 14 amino acids. Between the trimmed V and J ends, which lost 0 bases and 10 bases, there was a span of 15 bases. As DNA, the CDR3 is TGTGCCAGCAGTGAAGCCCAGGAAGGGTCCCACTACACCTTC. Translated: CASSEAQEGSHYTF. The full variable domain, its missing parts supplied by reference TRBV2 and TRBJ1-2, is EPEVTQTPSHQVTQMGQEVILRCVPISNHLYFYWYRQILGQKVEFLVSFYNNEISEKSEIFDDQFSVERPDGSNFTLKIRSTKLEDSAMYFCASSEAQEGSHYTFGSGTRLTVV.

The chain uses TRBV28 and TRBJ1-2; TRBD1 agrees at 7 bases. The germline gives CDR1 MDHEN, CDR2 SYDVKM. The CDR3 runs to 12 residues. V shed 11 bases and J 4 bases; nucleotides not matched to a gene: 7. The CDR3 DNA reads TGTGCCTTGGGACAGCCAATCTATGGCTACACCTTC. Its protein product is CALGQPIYGYTF.

The V gene is TRBV10-3, the J gene TRBJ1-2; possible D gene TRBD1, 6 bases. The CDR3 totals 13 residues. Trimming cost V 5 bases and J 3 bases, with 10 bases left between them. Germline loops: CDR1 ENHRY, CDR2 SYGVKD. The CDR3 sequence is CAISPDSDYGYTF. DNA of the CDR3: TGTGCCATCAGTCCGGACAGCGACTATGGCTACACCTTC.

The rearrangement links TRBV18 to TRBJ2-2; the D gene is possibly TRBD1 (6 bases). The length of the CDR3 is 16 residues. V was cut by 2 bases and J by 2 bases, with 12 bases left in between. The germline V gene has CDR1 KGHSH and CDR2 LQKENI. The DNA of the CDR3 is TGTGCCAGCTCACCATCGACAGGACAAAACACCGGGGAGCTGTTTTTT. Amino acid sequence: CASSPSTGQNTGELFF.

The rearrangement links TRBV5-1 to TRBJ2-2; D perhaps matches TRBD2 (5 bases). Germline V gives CDR1 SGHRS, CDR2 YFSETQ. Trimming pared 5 bases from V and 2 bases from J, leaving 10 bases between. This CDR3 has 14 residues. CDR3 protein: CASRDFSNTGELFF. In nucleotides, the CDR3 is TGCGCCAGCAGGGACTTTTCTAACACCGGGGAGCTGTTTTTT.

The chain couples TRBV10-3 to TRBJ1-1, with 9 bases identical to TRBD1. This CDR3 spans 15 amino acids. Germline CDR1 reads ENHRY; CDR2 reads SYGVKD. Trimming cost V 5 bases and J 1 base; bases outside gene matches: 5. The CDR3 spells CAISSRQGGNTEAFF. The CDR3 DNA is TGTGCCATCAGTTCCCGACAGGGGGGGAACACTGAAGCTTTCTTT.

The J gene is TRBJ2-7, the V gene TRBV29-1; the D gene could be TRBD1 or TRBD2 (5 bases each). The CDR3 runs 14 residues. With 7 bases removed from V and 2 bases from J, the gap between germline ends came to 18 bases. CDR1 is SQVTM and CDR2 is ANQGSEA in the germline V gene. The CDR3 region is CSATSGTGPYEQYF. CDR3 DNA: TGCAGCGCTACATCCGGGACGGGACCCTACGAGCAGTACTTC.

The chain employs TRBV5-1 and TRBJ2-3; 8 nucleotides align to TRBD1. Looked up from germline, CDR1 is SGHRS and CDR2 is YFSETQ. This CDR3 has 15 amino acids. V trimming: 5 bases; J trimming: 2 bases; junction bases outside the gene matches: 7. Written as DNA, the CDR3 is TGCGCCAGCAGAGTACAGGGGGTTGACACAGATACGCAGTATTTT. This translates into CASRVQGVDTDTQYF.

The chain recombines TRBV7-9 with TRBJ2-1; 7 bases match TRBD2. V was clipped by 2 bases and J by 5 bases; unmatched bases: 9. The CDR3 extends over 16 amino acids. Germline lookup yields CDR1 SEHNR and CDR2 FQNEAQ (reference sequence). The CDR3 loop is CASSLIGGSIHNEQFF. CDR3 bases: TGTGCCAGCAGCTTAATCGGCGGGAGCATCCACAATGAGCAGTTCTTC.

The chain carries TRBV28 and TRBJ1-1; no firm D call. The V end was cut by 4 bases, the J end by 11 bases, with 14 bases between. Germline assignment: CDR1 MDHEN and CDR2 SYDVKM. This CDR3 has 12 amino acids. In nucleotides, the CDR3 is TGTGCCAGCAGTTCCATTGCGTTAGGGGCTTTCTTT. Translated: CASSSIALGAFF.

The chain combines TRBV5-6 with TRBJ1-1; no firm D call. V gave up 0 bases and J gave up 1 base, with 7 bases separating them. CDR3 length equals 14 residues. The germline gives CDR1 SGHDT, CDR2 YYEEEE. The CDR3 sequence: CASSLGRRNTEAFF. The CDR3 nucleotides read TGTGCCAGCAGCTTGGGACGTCGGAACACTGAAGCTTTCTTT.

The gene calls are TRBV5-4 and TRBJ2-6; tentatively, D is TRBD2 (7 bases). CDR1 is SGHNT and CDR2 is YYREEE in the germline V gene (reference sequence). The CDR3 contains 19 residues. V was clipped by 1 base and J by 0 bases, with 17 bases between them. The CDR3 spells CASSLRFGGATSGANVLTF. CDR3 coding DNA: TGTGCCAGCAGCTTGAGGTTTGGGGGGGCTACCTCTGGGGCCAACGTCCTGACTTTC.

The genes are TRBV4-3 and TRBJ2-7; D could derive from TRBD1 or TRBD2 (5 bases each). V was shortened by 3 bases and J by 8 bases, with 17 bases between the two germline ends. CDR1 and CDR2 (germline): LGHNA, YSLEER. The CDR3 is made up of 14 amino acids. The CDR3 DNA reads as TGCGCCAGCAGCCAGGAGGTAGGGGTCCGGAAGCAGTACTTC. Encoded protein: CASSQEVGVRKQYF.

This clone appeared a single time. CDR3 nucleotide sequence: TGTGCCATCAGTGAGGTACGGGATCAGCCCCAGCATTTT. Its protein product is CAISEVRDQPQHF. J is TRBJ1-5 and V is TRBV10-3; D unresolved. The CDR3 spans 13 residues. Germline-derived CDR1 and CDR2 are ENHRY and SYGVKD. V was shortened by 2 bases and J by 5 bases, with 7 bases between the two germline ends.